These T cell receptor beta chains were read from a single sample in a study of blood T cell repertoires in COVID-19. The data were produced by immunoSEQ multiplex PCR, yet TCRdb's version contains in-frame clones alone and is incomplete. The data show under 350,000 clones, 80% to 95% seen once. The sample consisted of peripheral blood. These receptor sequences come from a woman aged 30 to 39 with COVID-19, enrolled during active disease. CDR3s include the opening cysteine and the closing phenylalanine or tryptophan. The order of the fields is CDR3 length, clone size, V gene, D gene, J gene, CDR3 protein, CDR3 DNA. D genes are given only for firm matches. Size is stated for part of the rows, as once, few or many counts, or as a class when the clone is expanded.

>16|.|TRBV5-5|TRBD2|TRBJ2-6
CASGPLAGAGANVLTF
TGTGCCAGCGGACCACTAGCGGGAGCTGGGGCCAACGTCCTGACTTTC
>15|.|TRBV28|.|TRBJ1-6
CASSLGAVTPSPLHF
TGTGCCAGCAGTTTAGGGGCAGTTACCCCTTCACCCCTCCACTTT
>16|.|TRBV7-8|.|TRBJ2-1
CASSPRTPAGSDEQFF
TGTGCCAGCAGCCCTCGGACCCCGGCCGGTAGCGATGAGCAGTTCTTC
>13|.|TRBV7-8|.|TRBJ1-6
CASSLGGNSPLHF
TGTGCCAGCAGCCTAGGCGGGAATTCACCCCTCCACTTT
>13|few|TRBV6-5|TRBD1|TRBJ1-2
CASSLEGAYGYTF
TGTGCCAGCAGCCTGGAGGGGGCGTATGGCTACACCTTC
>15|.|TRBV5-1|.|TRBJ1-1
CASSLPRSDNTEAFF
TGCGCCAGCAGCTTGCCGCGCTCCGATAACACTGAAGCTTTCTTT
>13|.|TRBV10-1|.|TRBJ2-2
CASSETGTGELFF
TGCGCCAGCAGTGAGACAGGCACCGGGGAGCTGTTTTTT
>14|.|TRBV27|.|TRBJ2-7
CASSLSSPSDEQYF
TGTGCCAGCAGTTTAAGTAGCCCCTCGGACGAGCAGTACTTC
>14|.|TRBV6-5|TRBD1|TRBJ1-1
CASRTGWLNTEAFF
TGTGCCAGCAGGACAGGGTGGTTGAACACTGAAGCTTTCTTT
>13|once|TRBV7-8|.|TRBJ2-3
CASSLGRDDTQYF
TGTGCCAGCAGCTTAGGCAGGGATGATACGCAGTATTTT
>15|.|TRBV9|TRBD2|TRBJ2-1
CASSVEGRAIDEQFF
TGTGCCAGCAGCGTAGAGGGGAGGGCCATAGATGAGCAGTTCTTC
>14|.|TRBV5-8|.|TRBJ2-4
CASSSGQSKNIQYF
TGTGCCAGCAGTTCTGGACAGTCCAAAAACATTCAGTACTTC
>17|.|TRBV5-4|.|TRBJ2-2
CASSLGMDRGFPGELFF
TGTGCCAGCAGCTTGGGGATGGACAGAGGCTTTCCCGGGGAGCTGTTTTTT
>14|.|TRBV18|.|TRBJ1-3
CASSPGTAGNTIYF
TGTGCCAGCTCACCAGGGACTGCCGGAAACACCATATATTTT
>14|.|TRBV10-3|.|TRBJ1-1
CAIKQGEMNTEAFF
TGTGCCATCAAACAGGGAGAGATGAACACTGAAGCTTTCTTT
>16|.|TRBV6-1|TRBD1|TRBJ1-3
CASSDGTGLSGNTIYF
TGTGCCAGCAGTGATGGGACAGGGCTTTCTGGAAACACCATATATTTT
>14|.|TRBV2|.|TRBJ2-2
CARGGIGVAGELFF
TGTGCCCGAGGTGGGATCGGGGTAGCCGGGGAGCTGTTTTTT
>12|.|TRBV2|.|TRBJ1-1
CASNRDYTEAFF
TGTGCCAGCAACCGGGACTACACTGAAGCTTTCTTT
>15|.|TRBV5-5|TRBD1|TRBJ2-7
CASISGTGVSYEQYF
TGTGCCAGTATTTCCGGGACAGGGGTGTCCTACGAGCAGTACTTC
>17|.|TRBV9|TRBD2|TRBJ2-3
CASSPRGSGRGADTQYF
TGTGCCAGCAGCCCCCGGGGTAGCGGGAGGGGGGCAGATACGCAGTATTTT
>15|.|TRBV3-1/TRBV3-2|TRBD1|TRBJ1-2
CASSQGDRGHYGYTF
TGTGCCAGCAGCCAAGGGGACAGGGGGCACTATGGCTACACCTTC
>12|.|TRBV10-2|.|TRBJ1-4
CATTPGGEKLFF
TGCGCCACCACCCCCGGGGGGGAAAAACTGTTTTTT
>14|.|TRBV29-1|TRBD1|TRBJ2-7
CSAKTGQGTYEQYF
TGCAGCGCTAAAACGGGACAGGGGACCTACGAGCAGTACTTC
>17|.|TRBV28|TRBD2|TRBJ2-2
CASNPYPLAGNTGELFF
TGTGCCAGCAATCCATACCCTCTAGCGGGGAACACCGGGGAGCTGTTTTTT
>15|.|TRBV5-1|.|TRBJ2-7
CASSLGEGTPYEQYF
TGCGCCAGCAGCTTGGGCGAGGGGACTCCCTACGAGCAGTACTTC
>16|.|TRBV3-1/TRBV3-2|.|TRBJ2-6
CASSQHTFSGANVLTF
TGTGCCAGCAGCCAACACACATTCTCTGGGGCCAACGTCCTGACTTTC
>15|.|TRBV5-1|TRBD2|TRBJ2-5
CASSLVIAGRETQYF
TGCGCCAGCAGCTTGGTAATAGCGGGCCGAGAGACCCAGTACTTC
>15|.|TRBV4-1|TRBD1|TRBJ2-7
CASSQRTGRSYEQYF
TGCGCCAGCAGCCAGCGGACAGGGCGATCCTACGAGCAGTACTTC
>13|.|TRBV7-2|.|TRBJ1-2
CASSSDSNYGYTF
TGTGCCAGCAGCTCGGACAGTAACTATGGCTACACCTTC
>16|.|TRBV7-9|TRBD2|TRBJ2-5
CASSPRLAGGEETQYF
TGTGCCAGCAGCCCTCGCCTAGCGGGAGGGGAAGAGACCCAGTACTTC
>15|.|TRBV19|.|TRBJ2-7
CASRQRHDRSYEQYF
TGTGCCAGTAGACAACGACACGATCGCTCCTACGAGCAGTACTTC
>16|.|TRBV25-1|.|TRBJ2-2
CASRGVRLDNTGELFF
TGTGCCAGCAGGGGAGTTCGACTGGACAACACCGGGGAGCTGTTTTTT
>14|.|TRBV28|TRBD1|TRBJ1-2
CASSLTDRHYGYTF
TGTGCCAGCAGTTTGACGGACAGGCACTATGGCTACACCTTC
>13|.|TRBV5-6|TRBD1|TRBJ1-3
CASTRTGRNTIYF
TGTGCCAGCACGAGGACAGGGAGAAACACCATATATTTT
>17|.|TRBV5-1|TRBD1|TRBJ2-2
CASSSQIRTGGAGELFF
TGCGCCAGCAGCTCCCAAATACGGACAGGGGGAGCCGGGGAGCTGTTTTTT
>15|.|TRBV5-4|TRBD2|TRBJ2-5
CASSPIAGGEETQYF
TGTGCCAGCAGCCCTATAGCGGGAGGGGAAGAGACCCAGTACTTC
>14|.|TRBV11-3|.|TRBJ1-6
CASSLGRYNSPLHF
TGTGCCAGCAGCTTAGGTCGCTATAATTCACCCCTCCACTTT
>15|.|TRBV15|TRBD1|TRBJ2-7
CATSRGGQGAYEQYF
TGTGCCACCAGCAGGGGGGGACAGGGGGCGTACGAGCAGTACTTC
>14|.|TRBV2|TRBD1|TRBJ1-5
CASRIQGVGQPQHF
TGTGCCAGCAGGATACAGGGGGTAGGTCAGCCCCAGCATTTT
>14|.|TRBV5-1|.|TRBJ2-7
CASSLATEPYEQYF
TGCGCCAGCAGCTTGGCCACTGAGCCTTACGAGCAGTACTTC
>13|.|TRBV30|TRBD1|TRBJ1-2
CAWSGGQGYGYTF
TGTGCCTGGAGTGGGGGACAGGGCTATGGCTACACCTTC
>16|.|TRBV5-1|TRBD2|TRBJ2-3
CASSLAKLAGADTQYF
TGCGCCAGCAGCTTGGCCAAACTAGCGGGAGCAGATACGCAGTATTTT
>14|.|TRBV28|TRBD1|TRBJ1-3
CASRTGGAGNTIYF
TGTGCCAGCAGGACAGGGGGCGCTGGAAACACCATATATTTT
>14|.|TRBV3-1/TRBV3-2|.|TRBJ2-3
CASSQDTNTDTQYF
TGTGCCAGCAGCCAAGATACTAACACAGATACGCAGTATTTT
>19|.|TRBV7-5|.|TRBJ2-4
CVRSYSGTGGSMAKNIQYF
TGTGTCAGAAGCTACTCCGGGACAGGGGGCTCAATGGCCAAAAACATTCAGTACTTC
>13|.|TRBV18|.|TRBJ2-1
CASFNRESNEQFF
TGTGCCAGCTTCAACAGGGAAAGCAATGAGCAGTTCTTC